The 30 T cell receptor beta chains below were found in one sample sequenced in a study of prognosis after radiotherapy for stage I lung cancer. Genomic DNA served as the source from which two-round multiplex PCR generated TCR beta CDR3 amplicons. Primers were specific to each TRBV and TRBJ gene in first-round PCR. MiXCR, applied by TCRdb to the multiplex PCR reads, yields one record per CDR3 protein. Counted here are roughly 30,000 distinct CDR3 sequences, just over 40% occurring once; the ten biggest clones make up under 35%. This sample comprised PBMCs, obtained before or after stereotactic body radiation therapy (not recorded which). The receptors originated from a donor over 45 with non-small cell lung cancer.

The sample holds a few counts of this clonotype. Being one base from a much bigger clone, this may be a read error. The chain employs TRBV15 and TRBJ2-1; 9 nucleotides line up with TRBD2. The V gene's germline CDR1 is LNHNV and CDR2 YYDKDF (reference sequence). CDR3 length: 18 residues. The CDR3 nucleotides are TGTGACACCAGCAGAGATAGGATTAGGCTAGCGGGATACAATGAGCAGTTCTTC. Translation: CDTSRDRIRLAGYNEQFF. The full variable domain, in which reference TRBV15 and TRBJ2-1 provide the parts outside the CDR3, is DAMVIQNPRYQVTQFGKPVTLSCSQTLNHNVMYWYQQKSSQAPKLLFHYYDKDFNNEADTPDNFQSRRPNTSFCFLDIRSPGLGDTAMYLCDTSRDRIRLAGYNEQFFGPGTRLTVL.

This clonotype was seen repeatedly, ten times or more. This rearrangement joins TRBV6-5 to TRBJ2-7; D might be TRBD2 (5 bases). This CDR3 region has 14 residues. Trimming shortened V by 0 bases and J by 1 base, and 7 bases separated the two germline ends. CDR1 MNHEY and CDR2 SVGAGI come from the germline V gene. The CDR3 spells CASSYSLASYEQYF. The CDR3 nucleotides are TGTGCCAGCAGTTACTCGCTAGCTTCCTACGAGCAGTACTTC.

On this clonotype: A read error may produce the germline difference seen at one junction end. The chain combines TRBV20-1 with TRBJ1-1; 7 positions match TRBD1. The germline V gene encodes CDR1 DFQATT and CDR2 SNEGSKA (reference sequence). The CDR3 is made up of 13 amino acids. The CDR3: CSVRETGVTEAFF. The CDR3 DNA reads TGCAGTGTTAGAGAAACAGGGGTCACTGAAGCTTTCTTT.

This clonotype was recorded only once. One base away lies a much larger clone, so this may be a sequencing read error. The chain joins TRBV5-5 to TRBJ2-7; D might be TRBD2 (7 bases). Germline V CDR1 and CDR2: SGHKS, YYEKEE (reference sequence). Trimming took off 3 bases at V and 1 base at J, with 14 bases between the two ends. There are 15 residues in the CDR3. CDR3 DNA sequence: TGTGCCAGCAGCTCCCGAAAGGGGGGGTCCTACGAGCAGTACTTC. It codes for CASSSRKGGSYEQYF.

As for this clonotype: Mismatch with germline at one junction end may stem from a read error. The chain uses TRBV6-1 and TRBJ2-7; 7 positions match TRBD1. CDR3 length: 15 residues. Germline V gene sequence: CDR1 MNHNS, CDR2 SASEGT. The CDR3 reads CASSATGSASHEHYF. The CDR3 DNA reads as TGTGCCAGCAGTGCGACAGGGAGCGCGTCCCACGAGCATTACTTC.

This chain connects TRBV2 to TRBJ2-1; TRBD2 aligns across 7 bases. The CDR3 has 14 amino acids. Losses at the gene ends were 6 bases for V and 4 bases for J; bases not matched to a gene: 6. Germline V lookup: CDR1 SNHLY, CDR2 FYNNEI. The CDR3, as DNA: TGTGCCAGCAGGAGCGGGGTAGATTACAATGAGCAGTTCTTC. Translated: CASRSGVDYNEQFF. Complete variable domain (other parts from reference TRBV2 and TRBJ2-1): EPEVTQTPSHQVTQMGQEVILRCVPISNHLYFYWYRQILGQKVEFLVSFYNNEISEKSEIFDDQFSVERPDGSNFTLKIRSTKLEDSAMYFCASRSGVDYNEQFFGPGTRLTVL.

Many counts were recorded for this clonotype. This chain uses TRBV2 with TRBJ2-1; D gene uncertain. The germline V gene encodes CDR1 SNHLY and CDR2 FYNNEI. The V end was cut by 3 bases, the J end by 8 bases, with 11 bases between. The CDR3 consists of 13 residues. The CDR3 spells CASSDDRQDEQFF. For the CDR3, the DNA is TGTGCCAGCAGTGATGATCGGCAGGATGAGCAGTTCTTC.

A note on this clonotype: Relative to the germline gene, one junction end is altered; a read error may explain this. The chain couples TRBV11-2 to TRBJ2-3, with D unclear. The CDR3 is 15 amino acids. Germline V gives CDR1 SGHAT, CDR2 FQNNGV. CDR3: CASSQEARPHRYAVF. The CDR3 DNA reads TGCGCCAGCAGCCAAGAAGCCCGCCCCCACAGATACGCAGTATTT.

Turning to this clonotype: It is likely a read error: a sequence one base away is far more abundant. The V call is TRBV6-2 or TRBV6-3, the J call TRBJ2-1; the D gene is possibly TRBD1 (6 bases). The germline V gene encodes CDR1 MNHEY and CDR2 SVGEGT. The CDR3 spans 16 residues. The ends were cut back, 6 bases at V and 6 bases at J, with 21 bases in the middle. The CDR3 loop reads CASRPRDIIWGNEQFF. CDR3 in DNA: TGTGCCAGCAGACCCAGGGACATTATATGGGGCAATGAGCAGTTCTTC.

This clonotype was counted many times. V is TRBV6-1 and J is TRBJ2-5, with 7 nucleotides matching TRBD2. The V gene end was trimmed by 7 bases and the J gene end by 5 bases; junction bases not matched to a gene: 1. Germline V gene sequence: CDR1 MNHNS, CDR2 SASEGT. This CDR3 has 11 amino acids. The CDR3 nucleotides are TGTGCCAGCATGGGGGGGGAGACCCAGTACTTC. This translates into CASMGGETQYF.

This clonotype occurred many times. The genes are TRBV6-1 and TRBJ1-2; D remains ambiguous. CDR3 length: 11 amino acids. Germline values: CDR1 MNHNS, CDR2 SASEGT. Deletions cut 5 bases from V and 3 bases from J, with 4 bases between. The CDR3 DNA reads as TGTGCCAGCAGTCTACACTATGGCTACACCTTC. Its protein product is CASSLHYGYTF.

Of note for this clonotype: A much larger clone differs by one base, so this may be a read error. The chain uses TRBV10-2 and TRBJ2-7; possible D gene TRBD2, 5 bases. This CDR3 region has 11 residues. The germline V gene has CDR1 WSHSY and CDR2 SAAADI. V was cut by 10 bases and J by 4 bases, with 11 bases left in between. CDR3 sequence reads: CANRTGYEQYF. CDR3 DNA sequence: TGCGCCAACAGAACGGGGTACGAGCAGTACTTC.

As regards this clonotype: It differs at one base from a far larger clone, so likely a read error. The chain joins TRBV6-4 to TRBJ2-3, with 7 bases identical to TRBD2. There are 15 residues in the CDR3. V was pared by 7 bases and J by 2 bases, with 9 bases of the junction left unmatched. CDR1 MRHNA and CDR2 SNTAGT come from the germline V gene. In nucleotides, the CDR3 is TGTGCCAGCATAGCCTGCCTAGCGGTCACAGATACGCAGTATTTT. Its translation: CASIACLAVTDTQYF.

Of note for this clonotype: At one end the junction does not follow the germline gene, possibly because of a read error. The CDR3: CASGESGSSTDTQYF. The CDR3 DNA follows: TGTGCCAGCGGTGAAAGTGGGTCTAGCACAGATACACAGTATTTT. The chain recombines TRBV2 with TRBJ2-3, with a weak D call TRBD2 (5 bases). CDR1 is SNHLY and CDR2 is FYNNEI in the germline V gene. The CDR3 has 15 amino acids.

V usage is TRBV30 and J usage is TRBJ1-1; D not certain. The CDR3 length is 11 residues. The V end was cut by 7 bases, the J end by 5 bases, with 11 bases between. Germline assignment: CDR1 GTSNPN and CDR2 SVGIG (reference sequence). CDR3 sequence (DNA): TGTGCCTCGGAGAGAAGTACTGAAGCTTTCTTT. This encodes CASERSTEAFF.

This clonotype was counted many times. DNA of the CDR3: TGTGCCAGCAGCCAACACGAAGGTGGCACTGAAGCTTTCTTT. This encodes CASSQHEGGTEAFF. V gene TRBV3-1 combines with J gene TRBJ1-1; D unresolved. The CDR3 has 14 amino acids. CDR1 and CDR2 (germline): LGHDT, YNNKEL (reference sequence). V was shortened by 2 bases and J by 4 bases, with 11 bases between the two germline ends.

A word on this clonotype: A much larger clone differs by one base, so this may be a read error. CDR3 amino acids: CATRRFESTNQKLFF. CDR3 nucleotides: TGTGCCACCAGAAGGTTTGAGTCAACTAATCAAAAACTGTTTTTT. This chain links TRBV4-2 with TRBJ1-4, with D unresolved. The length of the CDR3 is 15 residues. Germline assignment: CDR1 LGHNA and CDR2 YNFKEQ.

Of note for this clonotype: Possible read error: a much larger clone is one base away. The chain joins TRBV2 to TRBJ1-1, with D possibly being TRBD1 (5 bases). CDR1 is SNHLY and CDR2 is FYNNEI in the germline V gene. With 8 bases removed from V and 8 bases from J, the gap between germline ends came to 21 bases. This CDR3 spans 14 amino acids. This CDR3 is CASLEGRVRAEAFF. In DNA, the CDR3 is TGTGCCAGCTTAGAAGGCAGGGTGCGTGCGGAAGCTTTCTTT.

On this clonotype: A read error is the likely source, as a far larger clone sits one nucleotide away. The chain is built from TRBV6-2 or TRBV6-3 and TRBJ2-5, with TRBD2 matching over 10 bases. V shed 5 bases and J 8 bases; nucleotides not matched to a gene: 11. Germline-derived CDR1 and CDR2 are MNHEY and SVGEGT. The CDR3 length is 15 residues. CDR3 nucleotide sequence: TGTGCCAGCAGTGACGCCGGTCTAGCGGGAGATACCCAGTACTTC. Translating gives CASSDAGLAGDTQYF.

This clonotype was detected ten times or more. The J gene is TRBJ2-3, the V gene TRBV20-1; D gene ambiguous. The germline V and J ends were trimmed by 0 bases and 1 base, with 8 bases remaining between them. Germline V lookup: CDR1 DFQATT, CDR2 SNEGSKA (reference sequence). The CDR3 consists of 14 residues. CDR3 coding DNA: TGCAGTGCTAGAGATCTGAGAGGCACAGATACGCAGTATTTT. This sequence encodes CSARDLRGTDTQYF.

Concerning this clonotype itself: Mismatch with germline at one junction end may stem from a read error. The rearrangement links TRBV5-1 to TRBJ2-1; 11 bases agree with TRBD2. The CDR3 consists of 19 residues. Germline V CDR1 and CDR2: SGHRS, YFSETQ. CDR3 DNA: TGTGCCAGCAGCTTAACCATCTCAATAGCGGGAGGGTCCTACAATGAGCAGTTCTTC. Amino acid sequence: CASSLTISIAGGSYNEQFF. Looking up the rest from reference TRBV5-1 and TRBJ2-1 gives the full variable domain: KAGVTQTPRYLIKTRGQQVTLSCSPISGHRSVSWYQQTPGQGLQFLFEYFSETQRNKGNFPGRFSGRQFSNSRSEMNVSTLELGDSALYLCASSLTISIAGGSYNEQFFGPGTRLTVL.

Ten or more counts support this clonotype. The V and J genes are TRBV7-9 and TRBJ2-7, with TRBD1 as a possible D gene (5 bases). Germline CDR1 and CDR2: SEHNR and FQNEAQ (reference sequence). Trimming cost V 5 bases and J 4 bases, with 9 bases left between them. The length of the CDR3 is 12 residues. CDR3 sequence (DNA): TGTGCCAGCAGCCCAACAGGTTACGAGCAGTACTTC. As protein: CASSPTGYEQYF.

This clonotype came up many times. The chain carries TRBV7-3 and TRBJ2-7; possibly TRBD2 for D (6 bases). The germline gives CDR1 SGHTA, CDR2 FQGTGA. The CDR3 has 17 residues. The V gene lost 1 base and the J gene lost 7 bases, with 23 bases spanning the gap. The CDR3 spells CASSLISMDAGSGEQYF. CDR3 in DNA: TGTGCCAGCAGCTTAATTTCCATGGATGCGGGGTCGGGGGAGCAGTACTTC.

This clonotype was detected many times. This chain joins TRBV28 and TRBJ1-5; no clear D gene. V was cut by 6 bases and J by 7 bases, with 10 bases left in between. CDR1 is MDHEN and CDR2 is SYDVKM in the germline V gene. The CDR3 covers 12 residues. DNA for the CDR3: TGTGCCAGCAGATCGGGTGGGCAGCCCCAGCATTTT. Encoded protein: CASRSGGQPQHF.

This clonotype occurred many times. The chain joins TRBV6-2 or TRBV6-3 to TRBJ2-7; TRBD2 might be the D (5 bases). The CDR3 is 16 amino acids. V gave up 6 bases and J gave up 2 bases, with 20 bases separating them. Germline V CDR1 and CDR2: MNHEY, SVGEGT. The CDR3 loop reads CASRLPPDSHPYEQYF. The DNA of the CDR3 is TGTGCCAGCAGACTCCCCCCGGACTCACACCCCTACGAGCAGTACTTC.

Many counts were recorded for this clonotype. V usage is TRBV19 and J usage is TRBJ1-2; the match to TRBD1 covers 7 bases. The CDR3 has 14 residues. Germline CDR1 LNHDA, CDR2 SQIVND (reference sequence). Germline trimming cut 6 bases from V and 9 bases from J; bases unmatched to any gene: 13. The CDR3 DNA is TGTGCCAGTAGCACCGGACAGGACGGCTCGCGCTACACCTTC. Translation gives CASSTGQDGSRYTF.

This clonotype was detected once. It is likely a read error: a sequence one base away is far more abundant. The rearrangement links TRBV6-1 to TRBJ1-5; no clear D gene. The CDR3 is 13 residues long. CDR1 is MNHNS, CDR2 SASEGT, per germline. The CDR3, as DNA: TGTGCCAGCAGCTACTCCCCCAATAAGCCCCAGCATTTT. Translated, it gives CASSYSPNKPQHF.

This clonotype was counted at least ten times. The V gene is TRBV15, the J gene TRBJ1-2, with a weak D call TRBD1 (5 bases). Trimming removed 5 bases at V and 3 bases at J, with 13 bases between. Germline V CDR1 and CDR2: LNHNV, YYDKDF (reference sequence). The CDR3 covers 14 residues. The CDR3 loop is CATSESQEDYGYTF. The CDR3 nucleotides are TGTGCCACCAGCGAGTCACAGGAGGACTATGGCTACACCTTC.

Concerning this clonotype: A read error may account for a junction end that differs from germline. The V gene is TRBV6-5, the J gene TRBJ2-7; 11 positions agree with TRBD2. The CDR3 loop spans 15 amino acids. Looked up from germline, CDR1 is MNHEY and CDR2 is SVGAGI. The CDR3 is CASSYVTSGTYDQYF. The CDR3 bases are TGTGCCAGCAGTTACGTGACTAGCGGGACCTACGATCAGTACTTC.

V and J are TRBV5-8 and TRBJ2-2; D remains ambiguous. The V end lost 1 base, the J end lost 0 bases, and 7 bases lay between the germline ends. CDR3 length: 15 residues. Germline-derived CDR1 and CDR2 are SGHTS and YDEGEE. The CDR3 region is CASSLQDANTGELFF. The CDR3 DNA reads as TGTGCCAGCAGCTTGCAGGATGCGAACACCGGGGAGCTGTTTTTT. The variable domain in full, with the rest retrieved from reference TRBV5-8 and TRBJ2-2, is EAGVTQSPTHLIKTRGQQATLRCSPISGHTSVYWYQQALGLGLQFLLWYDEGEERNRGNFPPRFSGRQFPNYSSELNVNALELEDSALYLCASSLQDANTGELFFGEGSRLTVL.